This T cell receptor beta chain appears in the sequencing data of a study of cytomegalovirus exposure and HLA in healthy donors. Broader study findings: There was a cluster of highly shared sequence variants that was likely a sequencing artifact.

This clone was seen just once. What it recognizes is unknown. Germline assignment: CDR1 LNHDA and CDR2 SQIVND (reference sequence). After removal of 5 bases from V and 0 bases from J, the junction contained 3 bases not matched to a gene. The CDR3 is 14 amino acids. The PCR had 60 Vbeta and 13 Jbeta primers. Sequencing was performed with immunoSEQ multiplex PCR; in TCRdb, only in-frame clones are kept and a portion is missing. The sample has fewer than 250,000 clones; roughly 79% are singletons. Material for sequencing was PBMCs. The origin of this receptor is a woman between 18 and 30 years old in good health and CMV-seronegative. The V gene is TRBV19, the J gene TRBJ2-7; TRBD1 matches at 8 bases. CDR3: CASSPTGVSYEQYF. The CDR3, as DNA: TGTGCCAGTAGTCCGACAGGGGTCTCCTACGAGCAGTACTTC.